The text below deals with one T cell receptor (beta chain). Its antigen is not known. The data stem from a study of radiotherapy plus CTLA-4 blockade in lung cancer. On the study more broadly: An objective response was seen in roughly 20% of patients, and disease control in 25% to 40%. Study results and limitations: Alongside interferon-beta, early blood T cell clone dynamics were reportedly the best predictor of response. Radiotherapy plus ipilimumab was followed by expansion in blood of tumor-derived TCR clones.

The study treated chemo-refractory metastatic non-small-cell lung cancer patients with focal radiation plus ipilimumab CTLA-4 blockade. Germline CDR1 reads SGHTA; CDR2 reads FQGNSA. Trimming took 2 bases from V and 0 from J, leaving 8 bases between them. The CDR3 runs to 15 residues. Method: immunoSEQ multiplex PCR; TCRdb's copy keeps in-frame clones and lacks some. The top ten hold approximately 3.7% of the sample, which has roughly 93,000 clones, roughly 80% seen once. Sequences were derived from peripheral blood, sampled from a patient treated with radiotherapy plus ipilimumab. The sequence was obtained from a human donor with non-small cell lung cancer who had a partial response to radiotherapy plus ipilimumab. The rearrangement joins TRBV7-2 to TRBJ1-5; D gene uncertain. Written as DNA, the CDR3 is TGTGCCAGCAGCTTAACGGTTTATAGCAATCAGCCCCAGCATTTT. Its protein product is CASSLTVYSNQPQHF.